This TCR beta chain was identified in a study of human T cells and chemical hapten exposure. Time point: patch test 2, 6 weeks after DPC sensitization. As for treatment: therapeutic diphenylcyclopropenone sensitization with weekly scalp DPC. This clonotype has a handful of counts. A single record per CDR3 protein comes from TCRdb applying MiXCR to the RACE reads. The sample includes just over 350,000 distinct CDR3 sequences, about 6% of them seen just once. There are 12 residues in the CDR3. With 7 bases removed from V and 9 bases from J, the gap between germline ends came to 15 bases. This chain joins TRBV12-3 or TRBV12-4 and TRBJ1-2; maybe TRBD1 (6 bases). This clonotype was obtained from a woman in her late teens or twenties with alopecia areata. Some clones in this sample may be carry-over from other donors' samples. The source was whole blood, collected in connection with sensitization to the hapten diphenylcyclopropenone (DPC). Here the CDR3 DNA reads TGTGCCAGCACCTATACAGGGCGACGCTACACCTTC. Encoded protein: CASTYTGRRYTF.